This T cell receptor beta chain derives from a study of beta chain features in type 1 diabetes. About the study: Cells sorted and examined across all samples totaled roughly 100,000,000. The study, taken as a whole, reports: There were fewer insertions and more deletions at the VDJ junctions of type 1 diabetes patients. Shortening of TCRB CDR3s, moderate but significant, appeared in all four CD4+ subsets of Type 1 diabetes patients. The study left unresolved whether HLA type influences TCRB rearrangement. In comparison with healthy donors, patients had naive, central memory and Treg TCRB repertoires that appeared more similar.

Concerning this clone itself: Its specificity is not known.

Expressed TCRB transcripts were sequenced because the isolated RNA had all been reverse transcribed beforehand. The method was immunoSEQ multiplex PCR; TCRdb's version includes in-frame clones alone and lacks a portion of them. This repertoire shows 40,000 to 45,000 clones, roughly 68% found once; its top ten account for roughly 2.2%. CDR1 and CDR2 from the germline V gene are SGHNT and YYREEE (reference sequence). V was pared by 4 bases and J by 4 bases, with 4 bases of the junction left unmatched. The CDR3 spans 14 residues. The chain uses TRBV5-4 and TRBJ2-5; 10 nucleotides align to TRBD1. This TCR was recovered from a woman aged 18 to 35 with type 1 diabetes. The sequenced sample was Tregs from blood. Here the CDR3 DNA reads TGTGCCAGCAGCAGGACAGGGGGGGCAGAGACCCAGTACTTC. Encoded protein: CASSRTGGAETQYF. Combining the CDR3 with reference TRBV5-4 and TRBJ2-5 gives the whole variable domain ETGVTQSPTHLIKTRGQQVTLRCSSQSGHNTVSWYQQALGQGPQFIFQYYREEENGRGNFPPRFSGLQFPNYSSELNVNALELDDSALYLCASSRTGGAETQYFGPGTRLLVL.